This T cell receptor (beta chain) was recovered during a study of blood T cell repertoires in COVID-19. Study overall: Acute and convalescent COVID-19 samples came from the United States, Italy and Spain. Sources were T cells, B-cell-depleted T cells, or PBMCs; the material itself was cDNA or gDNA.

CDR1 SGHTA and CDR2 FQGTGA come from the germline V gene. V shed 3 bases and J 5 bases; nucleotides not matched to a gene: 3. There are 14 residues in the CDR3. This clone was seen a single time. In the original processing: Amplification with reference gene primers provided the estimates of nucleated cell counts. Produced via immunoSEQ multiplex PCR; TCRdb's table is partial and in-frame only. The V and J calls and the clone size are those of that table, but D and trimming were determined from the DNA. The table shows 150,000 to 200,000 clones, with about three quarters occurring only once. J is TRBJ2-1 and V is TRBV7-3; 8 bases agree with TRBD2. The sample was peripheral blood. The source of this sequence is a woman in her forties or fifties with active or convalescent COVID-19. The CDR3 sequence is CASSFGGANNEQFF. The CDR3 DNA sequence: TGTGCCAGCAGCTTCGGGGGGGCAAACAATGAGCAGTTCTTC.